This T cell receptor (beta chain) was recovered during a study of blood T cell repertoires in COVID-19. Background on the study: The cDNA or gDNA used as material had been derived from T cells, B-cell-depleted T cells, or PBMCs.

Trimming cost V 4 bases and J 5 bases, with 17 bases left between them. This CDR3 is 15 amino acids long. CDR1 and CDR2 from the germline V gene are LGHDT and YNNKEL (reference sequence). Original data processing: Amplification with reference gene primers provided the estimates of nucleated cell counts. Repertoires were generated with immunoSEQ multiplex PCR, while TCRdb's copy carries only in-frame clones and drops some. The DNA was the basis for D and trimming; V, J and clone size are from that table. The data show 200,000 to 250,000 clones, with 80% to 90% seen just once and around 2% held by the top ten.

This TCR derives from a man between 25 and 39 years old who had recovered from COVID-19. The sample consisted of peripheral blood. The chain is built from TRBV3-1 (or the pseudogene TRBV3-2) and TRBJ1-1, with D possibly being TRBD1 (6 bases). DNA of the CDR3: TGTGCCAGCAGCCTATTCGGGGGGCGCCGGACTGAAGCTTTCTTT. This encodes CASSLFGGRRTEAFF.